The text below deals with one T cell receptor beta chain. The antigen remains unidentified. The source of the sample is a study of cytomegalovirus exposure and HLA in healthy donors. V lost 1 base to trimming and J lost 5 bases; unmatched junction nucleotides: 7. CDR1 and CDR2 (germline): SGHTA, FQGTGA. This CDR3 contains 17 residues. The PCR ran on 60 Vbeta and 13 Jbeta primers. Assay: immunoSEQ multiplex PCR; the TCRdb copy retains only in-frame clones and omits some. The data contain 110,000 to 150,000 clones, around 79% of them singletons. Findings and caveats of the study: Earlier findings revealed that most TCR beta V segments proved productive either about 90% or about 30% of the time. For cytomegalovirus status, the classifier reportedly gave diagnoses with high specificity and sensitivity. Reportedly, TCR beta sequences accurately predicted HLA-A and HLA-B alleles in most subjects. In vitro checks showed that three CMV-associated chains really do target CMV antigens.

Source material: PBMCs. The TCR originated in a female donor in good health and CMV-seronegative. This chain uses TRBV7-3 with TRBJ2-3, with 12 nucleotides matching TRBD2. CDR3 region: CASSLNLAGGLGDTQYF. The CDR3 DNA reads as TGTGCCAGCAGCTTAAACCTAGCGGGGGGGCTCGGAGATACGCAGTATTTT.